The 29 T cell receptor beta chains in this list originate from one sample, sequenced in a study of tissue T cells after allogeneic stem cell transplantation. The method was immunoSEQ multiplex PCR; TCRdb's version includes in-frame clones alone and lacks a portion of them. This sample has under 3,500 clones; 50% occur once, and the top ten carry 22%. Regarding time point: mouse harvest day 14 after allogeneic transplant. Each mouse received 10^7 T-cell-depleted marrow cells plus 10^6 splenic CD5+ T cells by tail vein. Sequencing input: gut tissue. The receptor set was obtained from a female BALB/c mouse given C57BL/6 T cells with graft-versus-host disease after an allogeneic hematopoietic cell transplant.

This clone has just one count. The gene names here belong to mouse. The part of the CDR3 DNA that was read is TGTGCCAGCAGTCGACTGGACCAAGACACCCAGTAC. Translating gives CASSRLDQDTQY. The whole CDR3 is CASSRLDQDTQYF. This chain connects TRBV26 to TRBJ2-5; TRBD2 is a possible D gene (6 bases). The CDR3 end lies 1 residue beyond the end of the read and is filled in from the germline J gene. Germline V CDR1 and CDR2: KGHPV, FQNQEV (reference sequence). The CDR3 is 13 residues long. Trimming stripped 4 bases from V and 1 base from J, with 6 bases between.

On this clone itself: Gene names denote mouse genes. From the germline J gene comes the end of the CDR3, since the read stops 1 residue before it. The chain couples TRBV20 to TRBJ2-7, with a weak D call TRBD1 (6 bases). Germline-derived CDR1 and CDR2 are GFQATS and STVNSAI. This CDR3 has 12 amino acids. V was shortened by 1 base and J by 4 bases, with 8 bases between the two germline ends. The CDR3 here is CGARGDTYEQYF. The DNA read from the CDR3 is TGTGGTGCTAGGGGGGACACATATGAACAGTAC.

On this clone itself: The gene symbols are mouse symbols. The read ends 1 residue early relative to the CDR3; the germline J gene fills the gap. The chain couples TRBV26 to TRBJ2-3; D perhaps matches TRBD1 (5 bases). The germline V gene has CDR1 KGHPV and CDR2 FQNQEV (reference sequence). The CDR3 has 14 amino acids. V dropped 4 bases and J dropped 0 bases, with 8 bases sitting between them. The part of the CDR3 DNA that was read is TGTGCCAGCAGTCAGGACAATAGTGCAGAAACGCTGTAT. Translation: CASSQDNSAETLY. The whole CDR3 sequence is CASSQDNSAETLYF.

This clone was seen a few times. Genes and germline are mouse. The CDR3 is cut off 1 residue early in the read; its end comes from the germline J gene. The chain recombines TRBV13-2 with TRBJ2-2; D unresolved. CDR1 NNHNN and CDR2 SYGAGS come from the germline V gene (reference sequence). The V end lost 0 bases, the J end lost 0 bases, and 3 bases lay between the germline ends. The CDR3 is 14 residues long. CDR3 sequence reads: CASGDDANTGQLYF. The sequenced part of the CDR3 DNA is TGTGCCAGCGGTGATGATGCAAACACCGGGCAGCTCTAC.

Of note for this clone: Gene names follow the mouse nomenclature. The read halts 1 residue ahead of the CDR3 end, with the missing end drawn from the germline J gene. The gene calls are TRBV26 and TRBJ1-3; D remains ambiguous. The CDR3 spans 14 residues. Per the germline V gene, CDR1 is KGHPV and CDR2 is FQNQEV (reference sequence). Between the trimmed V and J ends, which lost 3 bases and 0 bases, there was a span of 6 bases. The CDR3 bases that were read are TGTGCCAGCAGTCTCGACAATTCTGGAAATACGCTCTAT. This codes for CASSLDNSGNTLY. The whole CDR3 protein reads CASSLDNSGNTLYF.

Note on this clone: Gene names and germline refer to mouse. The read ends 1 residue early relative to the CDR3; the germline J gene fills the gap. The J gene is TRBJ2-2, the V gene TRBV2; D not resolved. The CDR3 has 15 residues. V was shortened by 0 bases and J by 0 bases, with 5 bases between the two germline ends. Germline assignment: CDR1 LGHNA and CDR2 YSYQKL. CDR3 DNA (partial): TGTGCCAGCAGCCAAGATGCCACAAACACCGGGCAGCTCTAC. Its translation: CASSQDATNTGQLY. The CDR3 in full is CASSQDATNTGQLYF.

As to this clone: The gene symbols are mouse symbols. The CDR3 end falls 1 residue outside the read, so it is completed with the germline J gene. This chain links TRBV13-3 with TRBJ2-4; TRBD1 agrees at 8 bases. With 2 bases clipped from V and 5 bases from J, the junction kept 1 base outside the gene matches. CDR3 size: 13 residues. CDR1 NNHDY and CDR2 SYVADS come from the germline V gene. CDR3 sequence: CASSDRGLNTLYF. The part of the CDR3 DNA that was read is TGTGCCAGCAGTGACAGGGGGCTAAACACCTTGTAC.

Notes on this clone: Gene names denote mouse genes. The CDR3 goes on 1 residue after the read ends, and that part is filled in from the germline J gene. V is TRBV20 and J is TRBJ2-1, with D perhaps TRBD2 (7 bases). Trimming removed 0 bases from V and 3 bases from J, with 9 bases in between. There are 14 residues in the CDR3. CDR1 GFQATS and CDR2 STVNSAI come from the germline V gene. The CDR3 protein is CGARDWGPYAEQFF. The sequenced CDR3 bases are TGTGGTGCTAGGGACTGGGGGCCCTATGCTGAGCAGTTC.

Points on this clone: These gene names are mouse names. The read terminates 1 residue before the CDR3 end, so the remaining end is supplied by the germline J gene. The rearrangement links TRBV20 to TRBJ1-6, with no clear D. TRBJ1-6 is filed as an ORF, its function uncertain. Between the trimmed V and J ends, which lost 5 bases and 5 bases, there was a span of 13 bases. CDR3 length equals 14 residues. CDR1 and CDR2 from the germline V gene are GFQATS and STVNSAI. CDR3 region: CGALLREHNSPLYF. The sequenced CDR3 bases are TGTGGTGCTCTCCTCCGGGAACATAATTCGCCCCTCTAC.

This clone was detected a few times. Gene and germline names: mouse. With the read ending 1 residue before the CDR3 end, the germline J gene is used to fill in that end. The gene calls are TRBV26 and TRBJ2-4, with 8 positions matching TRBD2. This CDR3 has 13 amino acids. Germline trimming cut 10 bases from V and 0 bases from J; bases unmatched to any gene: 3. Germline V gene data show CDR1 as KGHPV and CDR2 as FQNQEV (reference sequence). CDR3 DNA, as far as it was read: TGTGCCACCATGGGGGGGAGTCAAAACACCTTGTAC. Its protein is CATMGGSQNTLY. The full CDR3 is CATMGGSQNTLYF.

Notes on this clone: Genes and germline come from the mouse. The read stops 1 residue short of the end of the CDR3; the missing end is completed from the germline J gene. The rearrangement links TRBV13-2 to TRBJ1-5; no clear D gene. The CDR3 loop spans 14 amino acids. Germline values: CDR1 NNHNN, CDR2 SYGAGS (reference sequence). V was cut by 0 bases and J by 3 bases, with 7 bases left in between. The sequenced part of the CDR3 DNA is TGTGCCAGCGGTGATGGAGGCGGCAACCAGGCTCCGCTT. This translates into CASGDGGGNQAPL. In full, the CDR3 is CASGDGGGNQAPLF.

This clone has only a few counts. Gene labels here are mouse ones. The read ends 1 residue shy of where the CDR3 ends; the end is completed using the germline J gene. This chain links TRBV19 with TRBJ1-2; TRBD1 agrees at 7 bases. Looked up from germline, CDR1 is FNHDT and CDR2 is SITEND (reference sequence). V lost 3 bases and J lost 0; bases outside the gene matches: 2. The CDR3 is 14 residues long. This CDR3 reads CASSRQGANSDYTF. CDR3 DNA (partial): TGTGCCAGCAGTAGACAGGGTGCAAACTCCGACTACACC.

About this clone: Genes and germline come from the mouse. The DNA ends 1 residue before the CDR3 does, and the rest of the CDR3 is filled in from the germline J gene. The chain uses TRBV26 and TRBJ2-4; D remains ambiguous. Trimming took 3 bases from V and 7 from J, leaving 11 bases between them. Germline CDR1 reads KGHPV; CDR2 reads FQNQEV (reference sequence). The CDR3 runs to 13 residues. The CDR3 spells CASSLLTVDTLYF. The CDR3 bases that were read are TGTGCCAGCAGTCTACTAACTGTGGACACCTTGTAC.

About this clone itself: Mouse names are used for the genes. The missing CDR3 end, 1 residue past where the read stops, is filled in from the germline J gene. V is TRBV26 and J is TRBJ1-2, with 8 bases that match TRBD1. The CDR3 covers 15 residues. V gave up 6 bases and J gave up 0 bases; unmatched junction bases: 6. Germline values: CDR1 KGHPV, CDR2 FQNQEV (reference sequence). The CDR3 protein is CASSPPGGANSDYTF. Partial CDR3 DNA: TGTGCCAGCAGCCCTCCAGGGGGCGCAAACTCCGACTACACC. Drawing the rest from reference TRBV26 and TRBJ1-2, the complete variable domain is NSKVIQTPRYLVKGQGQKAKMRCIPEKGHPVVFWYQQNKNNEFKFLINFQNQEVLQQIDMTEKRFSAECPSNSPCSLEIQSSEAGDSALYLCASSPPGGANSDYTFGSGTRLLVI.

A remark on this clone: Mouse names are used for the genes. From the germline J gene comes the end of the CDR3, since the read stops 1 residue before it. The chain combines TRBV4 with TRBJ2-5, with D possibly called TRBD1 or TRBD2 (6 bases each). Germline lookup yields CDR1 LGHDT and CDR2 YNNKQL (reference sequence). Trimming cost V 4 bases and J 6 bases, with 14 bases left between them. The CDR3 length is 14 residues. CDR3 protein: CASSLDGGRDTQYF. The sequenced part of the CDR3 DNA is TGTGCCAGCAGCTTAGACGGGGGCAGGGACACCCAGTAC.

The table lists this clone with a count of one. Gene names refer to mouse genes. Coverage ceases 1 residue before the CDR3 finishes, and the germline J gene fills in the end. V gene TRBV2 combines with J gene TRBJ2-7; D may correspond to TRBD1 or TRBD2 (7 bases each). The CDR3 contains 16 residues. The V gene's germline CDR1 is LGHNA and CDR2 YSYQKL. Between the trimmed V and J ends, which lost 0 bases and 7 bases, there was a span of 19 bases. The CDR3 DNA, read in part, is TGTGCCAGCAGCCAAGATCCGGGACTGAGGGGGCGGGAACAGTAC. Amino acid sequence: CASSQDPGLRGREQY. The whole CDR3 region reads CASSQDPGLRGREQYF.

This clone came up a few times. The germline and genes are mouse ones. The CDR3 DNA, read in part, is TGTGCCAGCAGTCTTGGGACACCCTATGAACAGTAC. This encodes CASSLGTPYEQY. The whole CDR3 sequence reads CASSLGTPYEQYF. V is TRBV26 and J is TRBJ2-7, with D perhaps matching TRBD1 (6 bases). From the germline J gene comes the end of the CDR3, since the read stops 1 residue before it. The CDR3 covers 13 residues. CDR1 is KGHPV, CDR2 FQNQEV, per germline (reference sequence). Trimming took 3 bases from V and 2 from J, leaving 8 bases between them.

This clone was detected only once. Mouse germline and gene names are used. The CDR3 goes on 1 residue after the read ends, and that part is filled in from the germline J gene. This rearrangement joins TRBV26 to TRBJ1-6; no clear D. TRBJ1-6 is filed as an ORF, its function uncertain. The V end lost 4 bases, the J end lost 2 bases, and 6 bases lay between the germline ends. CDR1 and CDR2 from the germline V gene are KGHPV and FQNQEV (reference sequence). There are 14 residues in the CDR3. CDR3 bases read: TGTGCCAGCAGTCCTCACACCTATAATTCGCCCCTCTAC. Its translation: CASSPHTYNSPLY. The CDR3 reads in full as CASSPHTYNSPLYF.

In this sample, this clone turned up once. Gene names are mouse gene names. CDR3 region: CASSLGWGHTGQLYF. The sequenced CDR3 bases are TGTGCCAGCTCTCTCGGCTGGGGTCACACCGGGCAGCTCTAC. The chain carries TRBV12-1 and TRBJ2-2; a weak D match, TRBD2 (6 bases). Read coverage stops 1 residue before the CDR3 terminus; the germline J gene supplies the remainder. The CDR3 is 15 amino acids. V dropped 0 bases and J dropped 3 bases, with 10 bases sitting between them. Germline V gene lookup returns CDR1 SGHSN and CDR2 HYEKVE.

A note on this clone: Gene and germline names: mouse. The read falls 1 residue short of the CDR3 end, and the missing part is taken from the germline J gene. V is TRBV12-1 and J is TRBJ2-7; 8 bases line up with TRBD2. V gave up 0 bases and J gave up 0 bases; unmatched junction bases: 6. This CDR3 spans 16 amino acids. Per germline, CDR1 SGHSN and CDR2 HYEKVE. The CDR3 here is CASSLRWGGSSYEQYF. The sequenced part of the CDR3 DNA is TGTGCCAGCTCTCTCCGATGGGGGGGGAGCTCCTATGAACAGTAC.

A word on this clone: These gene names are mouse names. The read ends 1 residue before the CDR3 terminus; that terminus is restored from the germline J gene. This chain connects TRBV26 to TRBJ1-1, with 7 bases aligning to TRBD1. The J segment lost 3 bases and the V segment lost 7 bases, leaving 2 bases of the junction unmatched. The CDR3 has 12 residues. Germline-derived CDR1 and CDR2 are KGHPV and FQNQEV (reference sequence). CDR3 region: CASTTGDTEVFF. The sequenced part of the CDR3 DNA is TGTGCCAGCACCACAGGGGACACAGAAGTCTTC.

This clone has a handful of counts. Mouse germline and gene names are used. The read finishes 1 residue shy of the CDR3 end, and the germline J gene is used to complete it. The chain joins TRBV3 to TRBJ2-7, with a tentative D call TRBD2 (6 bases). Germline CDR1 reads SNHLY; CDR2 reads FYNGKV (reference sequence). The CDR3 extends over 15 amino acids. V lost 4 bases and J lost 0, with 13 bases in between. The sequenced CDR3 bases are TGTGCCAGCAGCTCCCCGGGACTTAGCTCCTATGAACAGTAC. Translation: CASSSPGLSSYEQY. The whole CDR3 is CASSSPGLSSYEQYF. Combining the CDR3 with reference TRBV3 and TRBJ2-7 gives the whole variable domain GPKVLQIPSHQIIDMGQMVTLNCDPVSNHLYFYWYKQILGQQMEFLVNFYNGKVMEKSKLFKDQFSVERPDGSYFTLKIQPTALEDSAVYFCASSSPGLSSYEQYFGPGTRLTVL.

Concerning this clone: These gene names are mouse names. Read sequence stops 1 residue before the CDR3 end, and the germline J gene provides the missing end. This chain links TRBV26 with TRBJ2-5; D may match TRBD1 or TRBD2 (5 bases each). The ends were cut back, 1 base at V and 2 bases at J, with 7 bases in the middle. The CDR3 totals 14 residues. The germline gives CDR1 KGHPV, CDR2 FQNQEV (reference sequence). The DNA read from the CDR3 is TGTGCCAGCAGTCTGTTTGGGGCCCAAGACACCCAGTAC. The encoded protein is CASSLFGAQDTQY. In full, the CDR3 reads CASSLFGAQDTQYF.

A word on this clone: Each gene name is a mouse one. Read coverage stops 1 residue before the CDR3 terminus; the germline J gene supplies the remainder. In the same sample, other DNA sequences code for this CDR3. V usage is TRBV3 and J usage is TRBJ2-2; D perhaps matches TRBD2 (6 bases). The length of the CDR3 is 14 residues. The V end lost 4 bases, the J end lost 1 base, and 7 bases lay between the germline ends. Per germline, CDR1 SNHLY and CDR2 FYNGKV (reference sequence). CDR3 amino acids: CASSSGLNTGQLYF. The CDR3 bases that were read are TGTGCCAGCAGCTCGGGACTAAACACCGGGCAGCTCTAC.

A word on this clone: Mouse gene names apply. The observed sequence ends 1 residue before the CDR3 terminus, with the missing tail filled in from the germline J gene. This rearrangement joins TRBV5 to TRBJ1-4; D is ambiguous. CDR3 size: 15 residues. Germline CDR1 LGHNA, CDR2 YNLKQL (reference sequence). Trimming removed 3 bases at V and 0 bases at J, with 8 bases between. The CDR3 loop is CASSHTVISNERLFF. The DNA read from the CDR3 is TGTGCCAGCAGCCACACAGTAATTTCCAACGAAAGATTATTT.

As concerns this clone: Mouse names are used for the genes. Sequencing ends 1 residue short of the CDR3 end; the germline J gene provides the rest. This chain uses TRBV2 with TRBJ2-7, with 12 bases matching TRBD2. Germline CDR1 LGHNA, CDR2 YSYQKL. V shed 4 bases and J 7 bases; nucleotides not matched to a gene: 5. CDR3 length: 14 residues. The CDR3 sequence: CASSPTGGAREQYF. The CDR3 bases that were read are TGTGCCAGCAGCCCGACTGGGGGGGCGAGGGAACAGTAC.

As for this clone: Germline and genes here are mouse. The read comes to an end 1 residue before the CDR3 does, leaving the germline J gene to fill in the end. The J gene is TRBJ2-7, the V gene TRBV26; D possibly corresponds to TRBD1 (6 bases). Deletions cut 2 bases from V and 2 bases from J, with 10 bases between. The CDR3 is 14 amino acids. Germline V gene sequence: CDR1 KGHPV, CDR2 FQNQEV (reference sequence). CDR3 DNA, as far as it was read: TGTGCCAGCAGTCTGAGGGGGATCGCCTATGAACAGTAC. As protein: CASSLRGIAYEQY. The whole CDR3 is CASSLRGIAYEQYF.

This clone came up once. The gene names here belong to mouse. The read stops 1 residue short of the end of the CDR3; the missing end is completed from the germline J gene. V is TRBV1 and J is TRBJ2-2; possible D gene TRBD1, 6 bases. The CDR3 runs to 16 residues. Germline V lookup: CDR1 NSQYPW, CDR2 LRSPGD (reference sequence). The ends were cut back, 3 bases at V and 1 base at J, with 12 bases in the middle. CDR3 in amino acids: CTCSAPGTKNTGQLYF. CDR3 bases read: TGCACCTGCAGTGCGCCCGGGACAAAAAACACCGGGCAGCTCTAC.

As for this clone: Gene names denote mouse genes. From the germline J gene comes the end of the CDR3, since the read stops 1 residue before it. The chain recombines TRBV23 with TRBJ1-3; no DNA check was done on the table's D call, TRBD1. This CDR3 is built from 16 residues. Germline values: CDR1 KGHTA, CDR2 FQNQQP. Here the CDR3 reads CSSSQQGGYTGNTLYF. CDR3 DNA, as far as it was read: TGCTCCAGCAGTCAACAGGGAGGATATACTGGAAATACGCTCTAT. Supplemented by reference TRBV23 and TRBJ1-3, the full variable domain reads DAAVTQKPRYLIKMKGQEAEMKCIPEKGHTAVFWYQQKQSKELKFLIYFQNQQPLDQIDMVKERFSAVCPSSSLCSLGIRTCEAEDSALYLCSSSQQGGYTGNTLYFGEGSRLIVV.